One sample yielded the 2 T cell receptor beta chains listed below, sequenced in a study of T cell responses to AZD1222 COVID-19 vaccine. Data came from immunoSEQ multiplex PCR; TCRdb stores just in-frame clones and leaves some out. The sample has roughly 100,000 clones, about 86% seen once. The sample here was peripheral blood, taken on day 0 of AZD1222 vaccination. These receptors were taken from an adult in good health.

The chain employs TRBV10-3 and TRBJ2-2, with D possibly TRBD2 on 6 matching bases. The germline gives CDR1 ENHRY, CDR2 SYGVKD. V dropped 2 bases and J dropped 5 bases, with 12 bases sitting between them. The CDR3 runs to 15 residues. The CDR3 reads CAISEVSGVTGELFF. The CDR3 region has the DNA TGTGCCATCAGTGAGGTGTCGGGGGTAACCGGGGAGCTGTTTTTT.

V and J are TRBV18 and TRBJ1-4; no definite D call. V lost 6 bases and J lost 0, with 11 bases in between. Germline assignment: CDR1 KGHSH and CDR2 LQKENI. The CDR3 sequence is 15 residues long. The CDR3 is CASSPTSPTNEKLFF. The CDR3 bases are TGTGCCAGCTCCCCAACAAGCCCAACTAATGAAAAACTGTTTTTT.